The clone carrying this T cell receptor (beta chain) was counted a few times. The target antigen is unknown. Sorting based on CD45RO/CCR7/CD25/CD127/CD95/CD27 separated CD4+ naive, central memory, regulatory and stem cell-like memory cells. These data belong to a study of beta chain features in type 1 diabetes. General study points: PCR might favor shorter templates, but any such skew would affect patients and controls equally. In all four CD4+ subsets, TCRB CDR3 length was significantly, moderately reduced in type 1 diabetes.

Since all of the isolated RNA was reverse transcribed, expressed TCRB transcripts were what got sequenced. Here immunoSEQ multiplex PCR was the method, and the copy in TCRdb shows in-frame clones only, minus some. The table shows 310,000 or so clones, with roughly 15% occurring only once. With 3 bases clipped from V and 12 bases from J, the junction kept 3 bases outside the gene matches. CDR1 and CDR2 (germline): KGHSH, LQKENI. The CDR3 loop spans 12 amino acids. Material for sequencing was naive CD4+ T cells from blood. This sequence originates from a man aged 18 to 29 with type 1 diabetes. The V gene is TRBV18, the J gene TRBJ1-1; 11 positions match TRBD1. CDR3 sequence (DNA): TGTGCCAGCTCACCGGGGACAGGGGGAACTTTCTTT. It codes for CASSPGTGGTFF.